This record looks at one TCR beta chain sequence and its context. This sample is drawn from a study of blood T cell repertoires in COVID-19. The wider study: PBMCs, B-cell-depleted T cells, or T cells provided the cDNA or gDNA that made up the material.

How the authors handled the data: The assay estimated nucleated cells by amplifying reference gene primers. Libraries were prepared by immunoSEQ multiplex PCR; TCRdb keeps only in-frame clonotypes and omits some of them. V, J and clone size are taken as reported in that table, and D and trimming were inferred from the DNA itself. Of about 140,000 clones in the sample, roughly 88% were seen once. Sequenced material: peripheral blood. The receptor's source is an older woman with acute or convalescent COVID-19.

The CDR3 region has the DNA TGCGCCAGCAGCTTAGGAGGCGATGGCTACACCTTC. Residues: CASSLGGDGYTF. This chain links TRBV5-1 with TRBJ1-2, with no clear D. The CDR3 consists of 12 residues. Germline lookup yields CDR1 SGHRS and CDR2 YFSETQ. V was shortened by 2 bases and J by 6 bases, with 8 bases between the two germline ends.